This T cell receptor beta chain was retrieved from a study of CD8+CD57+ T cells in acquired aplastic anemia. The study profiled TCR beta VDJ and CDR3 using genomic DNA as template. Via MiXCR, TCRdb re-called the reads, giving one row per CDR3 protein. The sample yields about 190,000 distinct CDR3 sequences, roughly half seen once. Study observations and caveats: Patients showed no significant difference from controls in CD8+ Simpson's diversity. A set of some 28 CD8+ CDR3 sequences was shared between patients and controls, and these sequences appeared highly expressed in patients.

Germline CDR1 DFQATT, CDR2 SNEGSKA (reference sequence). The V end lost 0 bases, the J end lost 0 bases, and 15 bases lay between the germline ends. This CDR3 is 16 amino acids long. In the case of this clonotype: As yet, its antigen is unknown.

The rearrangement links TRBV20-1 to TRBJ2-7, with TRBD1 as a possible D gene (8 bases). The source material was sorted CD4+, CD8+, or CD8+CD57+ T cells (not recorded which) from PBMCs. The source is a human donor in good health, serving as a control. In nucleotides, the CDR3 is TGCAGTGCTAGAGATAAGCGGGACAGGAGCTCCTACGAGCAGTACTTC. Its protein is CSARDKRDRSSYEQYF.